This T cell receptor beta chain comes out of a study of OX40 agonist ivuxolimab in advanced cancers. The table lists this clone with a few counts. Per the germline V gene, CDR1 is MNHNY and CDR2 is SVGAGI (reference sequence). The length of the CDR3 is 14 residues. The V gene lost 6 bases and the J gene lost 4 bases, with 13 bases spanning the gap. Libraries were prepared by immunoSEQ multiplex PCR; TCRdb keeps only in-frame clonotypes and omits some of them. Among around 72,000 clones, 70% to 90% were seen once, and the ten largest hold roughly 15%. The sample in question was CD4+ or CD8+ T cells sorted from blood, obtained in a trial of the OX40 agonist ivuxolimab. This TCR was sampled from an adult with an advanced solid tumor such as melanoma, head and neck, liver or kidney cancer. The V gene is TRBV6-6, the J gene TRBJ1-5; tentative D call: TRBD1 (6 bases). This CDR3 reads CASREQGRNQPQHF. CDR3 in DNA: TGTGCCAGCAGAGAACAGGGCCGGAATCAGCCCCAGCATTTT.